This T cell receptor (beta chain) was found in a study of liver allograft versus peripheral blood T cells. Study-level background: The study compared liver allograft T cell receptor repertoires against peripheral blood repertoires of liver transplant recipients.

By share, this clonotype ranks as medium-sized. The antigen is not known. Whole-study findings and limits: It was reported that the T cell receptor repertoires found inside liver allografts differed from those that were detected in peripheral blood.

TCRdb analysed the reads with MiXCR anew, one entry per CDR3 protein. There are thousands of distinct CDR3 sequences in the sample; 16% occur only once, and about 1.7% lies in the top ten. Looked up from germline, CDR1 is MDHEN and CDR2 is SYDVKM. There are 15 residues in the CDR3. V was shortened by 7 bases and J by 6 bases, with 16 bases between the two germline ends. The sequence was obtained from a human patient who had a liver transplant. A share of the T cells may be of graft donor origin. V is TRBV28 and J is TRBJ1-6; D might be TRBD1 (6 bases). CDR3 protein: CASILGGRGNSPLHF. The CDR3, as DNA: TGTGCCAGCATCCTCGGGGGCAGGGGTAATTCACCCCTCCACTTT.